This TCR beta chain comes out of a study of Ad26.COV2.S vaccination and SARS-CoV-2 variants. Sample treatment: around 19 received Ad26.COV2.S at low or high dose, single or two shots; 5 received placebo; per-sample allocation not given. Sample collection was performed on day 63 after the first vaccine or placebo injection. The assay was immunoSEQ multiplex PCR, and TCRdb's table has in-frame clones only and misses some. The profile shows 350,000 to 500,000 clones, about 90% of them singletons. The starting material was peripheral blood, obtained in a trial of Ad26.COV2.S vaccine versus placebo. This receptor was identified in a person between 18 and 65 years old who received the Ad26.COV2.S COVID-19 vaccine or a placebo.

This CDR3 is CASSEDFGRENIQYF. CDR3 nucleotide sequence: TGTGCCAGCAGTGAAGATTTCGGGAGGGAAAACATTCAGTACTTC. The chain employs TRBV2 and TRBJ2-4; TRBD2 agrees at 8 bases. This CDR3 is built from 15 residues. Looked up from germline, CDR1 is SNHLY and CDR2 is FYNNEI. The V and J ends lost 1 base and 5 bases, in that order; junction bases with no gene match: 4.